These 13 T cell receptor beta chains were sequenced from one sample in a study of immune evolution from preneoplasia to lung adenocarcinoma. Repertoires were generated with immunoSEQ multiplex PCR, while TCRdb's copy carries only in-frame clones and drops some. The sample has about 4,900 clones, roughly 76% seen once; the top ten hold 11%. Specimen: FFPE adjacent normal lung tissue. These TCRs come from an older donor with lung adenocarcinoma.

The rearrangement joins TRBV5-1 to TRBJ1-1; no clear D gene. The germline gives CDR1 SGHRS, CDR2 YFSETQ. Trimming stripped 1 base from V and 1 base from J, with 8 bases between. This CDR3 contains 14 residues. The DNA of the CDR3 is TGCGCCAGCAGCTTGTGGTGGGGGAACACTGAAGCTTTCTTT. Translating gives CASSLWWGNTEAFF.

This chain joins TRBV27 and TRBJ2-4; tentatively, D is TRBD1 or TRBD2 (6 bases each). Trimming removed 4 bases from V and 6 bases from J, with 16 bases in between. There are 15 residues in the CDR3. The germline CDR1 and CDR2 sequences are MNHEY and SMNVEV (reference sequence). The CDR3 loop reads CASSSLWGARNIQYF. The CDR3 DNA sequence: TGTGCCAGCAGTTCCCTATGGGGGGCTAGAAACATTCAGTACTTC.

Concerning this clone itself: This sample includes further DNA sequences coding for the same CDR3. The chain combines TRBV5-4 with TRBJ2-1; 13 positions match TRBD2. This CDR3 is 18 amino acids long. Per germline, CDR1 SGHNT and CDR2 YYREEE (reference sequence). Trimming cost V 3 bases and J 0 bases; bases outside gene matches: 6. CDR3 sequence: CASSSGLAGESSYNEQFF. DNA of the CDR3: TGTGCCAGCAGCTCCGGACTAGCGGGGGAAAGCTCCTACAATGAGCAGTTCTTC.

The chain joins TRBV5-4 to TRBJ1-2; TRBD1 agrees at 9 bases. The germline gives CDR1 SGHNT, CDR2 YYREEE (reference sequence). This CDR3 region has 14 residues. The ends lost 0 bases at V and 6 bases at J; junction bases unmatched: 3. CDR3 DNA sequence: TGTGCCAGCAGCTTGGGGGACAGGGATCATGGCTACACCTTC. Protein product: CASSLGDRDHGYTF.

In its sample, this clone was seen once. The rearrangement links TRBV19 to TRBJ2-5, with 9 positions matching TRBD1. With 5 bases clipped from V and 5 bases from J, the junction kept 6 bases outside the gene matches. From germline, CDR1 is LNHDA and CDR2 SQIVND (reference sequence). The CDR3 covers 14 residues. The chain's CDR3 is CASSVQGAQETQYF. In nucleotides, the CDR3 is TGTGCCAGTAGTGTACAGGGGGCGCAGGAGACCCAGTACTTC.

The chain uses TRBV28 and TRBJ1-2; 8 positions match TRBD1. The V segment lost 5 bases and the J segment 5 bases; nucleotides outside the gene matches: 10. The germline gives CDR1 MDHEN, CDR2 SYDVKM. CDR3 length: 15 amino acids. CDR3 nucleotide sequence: TGTGCCAGCAGTGCCCCAGGGGGCCTTTATTATGGCTACACCTTC. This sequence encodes CASSAPGGLYYGYTF.

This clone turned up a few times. The CDR3 bases are TGTGCCATCAGTGAGTGGGGTGGGAACACTGAAGCTTTCTTT. This encodes CAISEWGGNTEAFF. V and J are TRBV10-3 and TRBJ1-1, with unresolved D. CDR1 ENHRY and CDR2 SYGVKD come from the germline V gene. With 1 base removed from V and 1 base from J, the gap between germline ends came to 7 bases. The CDR3 spans 14 residues.

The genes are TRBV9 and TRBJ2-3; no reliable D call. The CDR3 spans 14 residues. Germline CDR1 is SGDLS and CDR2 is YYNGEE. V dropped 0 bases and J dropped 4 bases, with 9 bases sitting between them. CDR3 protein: CASSVGARPDTQYF. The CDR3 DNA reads TGTGCCAGCAGCGTAGGGGCCAGGCCAGATACGCAGTATTTT.

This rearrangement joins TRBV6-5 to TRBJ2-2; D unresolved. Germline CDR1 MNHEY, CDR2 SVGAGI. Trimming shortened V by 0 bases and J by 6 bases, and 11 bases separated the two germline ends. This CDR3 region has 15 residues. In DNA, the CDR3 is TGTGCCAGCAGTTACTCGTTTGACATGTCCGGGGAGCTGTTTTTT. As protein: CASSYSFDMSGELFF.

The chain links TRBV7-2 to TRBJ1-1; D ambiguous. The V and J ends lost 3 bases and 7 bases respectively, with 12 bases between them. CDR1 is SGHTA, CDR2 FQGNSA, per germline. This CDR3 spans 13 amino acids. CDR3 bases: TGTGCCAGCAGCTTTTCCGGGTTGGGTGAAGCTTTCTTT. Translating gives CASSFSGLGEAFF.

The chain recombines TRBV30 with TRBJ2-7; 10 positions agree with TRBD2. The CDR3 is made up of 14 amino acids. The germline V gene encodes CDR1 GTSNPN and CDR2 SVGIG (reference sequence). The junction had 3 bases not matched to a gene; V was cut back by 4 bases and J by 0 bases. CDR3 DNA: TGTGCCTGGACTAGCGGGAGTGTCTCCTACGAGCAGTACTTC. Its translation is CAWTSGSVSYEQYF.

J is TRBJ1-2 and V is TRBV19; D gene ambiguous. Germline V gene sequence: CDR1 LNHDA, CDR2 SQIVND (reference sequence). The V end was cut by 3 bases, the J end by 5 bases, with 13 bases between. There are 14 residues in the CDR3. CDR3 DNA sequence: TGTGCCAGTAGTATTTCGAGCAACTCTTATGGCTACACCTTC. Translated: CASSISSNSYGYTF.

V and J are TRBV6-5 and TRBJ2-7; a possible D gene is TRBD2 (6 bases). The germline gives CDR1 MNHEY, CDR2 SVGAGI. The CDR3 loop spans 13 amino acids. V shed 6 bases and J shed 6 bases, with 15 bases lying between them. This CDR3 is CASSPLARSEQYF. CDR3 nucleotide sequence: TGTGCCAGCAGCCCCCTAGCGCGGAGCGAGCAGTACTTC.